This TCR beta chain was captured in a study of shared clonotypes between healthy human individuals. Looked up from germline, CDR1 is GTSNPN and CDR2 is SVGIG (reference sequence). V lost 0 bases and J lost 4, with 16 bases in between. The CDR3 runs 16 residues. Memory CD4+ cells were the fraction left after CD45RA+ naive selection. Assay runs were performed at deep level. This table comes from immunoSEQ multiplex PCR, and its TCRdb copy is limited to in-frame clones, with some not included. The data hold 2 million to 3 million clones, with about 92% observed a single time. Whole-study findings and limits: Between four donors, naive CD4 clonotypes were shared at a level of around 4.8%. Rarefaction analysis demonstrated incomplete sorted-subset sequencing notwithstanding large depth.

With regard to this clone: As yet, its antigen is unknown.

This sequence joins TRBV30 and TRBJ2-1, with D possibly TRBD1 on 5 matching bases. Sequenced material: naive CD4+ T cells sorted from blood. Subset in this sample: CD45RA+ positively selected. The TCR originated in a young man in good health. The chain's CDR3 is CAWSVDSFQGYNEQFF. Written as DNA, the CDR3 is TGTGCCTGGAGTGTAGACAGTTTTCAAGGGTACAATGAGCAGTTCTTC.